These T cell receptor beta chains were read from a single sample in a study of T cell responses to AZD1222 COVID-19 vaccine. Sequenced by immunoSEQ multiplex PCR; TCRdb stores in-frame clones only, minus some. The sample lists more than 95,000 clones; around 90% were seen once. The sequencing used peripheral blood, collected on day 0 of AZD1222 vaccination. Every receptor here comes from an adult in good health. Both conserved end residues are part of each CDR3. Fields, in order: J gene, V gene, D gene, CDR3 protein, CDR3 DNA. The D gene is left open where the match is weak.

>TRBJ2-7|TRBV5-6|.
CASSFFWRPHEQYF
TGTGCCAGCAGCTTCTTCTGGAGGCCACACGAGCAGTACTTC
>TRBJ2-7|TRBV6-6|TRBD2
CASSPEIVKYRYGLAELYEQYF
TGTGCCAGCAGTCCTGAAATAGTAAAATATCGATACGGCCTAGCGGAACTATACGAGCAGTACTTC
>TRBJ2-7|TRBV2|.
CASRGLGGALYEQYF
TGTGCCAGCAGAGGTCTCGGGGGAGCTCTTTACGAGCAGTACTTC
>TRBJ1-2|TRBV19|TRBD1
CASSVGTGFNYGYTF
TGTGCCAGTAGCGTCGGGACAGGGTTTAACTATGGCTACACCTTC
>TRBJ2-7|TRBV6-2/TRBV6-3|TRBD1
CASSDGAGGAYEQYF
TGTGCCAGCAGTGACGGGGCAGGGGGTGCCTACGAGCAGTACTTC
>TRBJ1-4|TRBV28|.
CASRTSGEVNEKLFF
TGTGCCAGCAGGACCTCAGGGGAAGTTAATGAAAAACTGTTTTTT
>TRBJ1-5|TRBV29-1|.
CSVSTDFLNQPQHF
TGCAGCGTGTCGACAGACTTTCTCAATCAGCCCCAGCATTTT
>TRBJ2-2|TRBV11-2|TRBD1
CASSPRTGGHTGELFF
TGTGCCAGCAGCCCTCGGACAGGGGGCCACACCGGGGAGCTGTTTTTT
>TRBJ2-7|TRBV10-3|.
CAISVSGQGFNEQYF
TGTGCCATCAGTGTCTCGGGGCAGGGTTTCAACGAGCAGTACTTC
>TRBJ2-7|TRBV5-6|TRBD2
CASSFHSGRVEQYF
TGTGCCAGCAGCTTTCATAGCGGGAGAGTGGAGCAGTACTTC
>TRBJ2-3|TRBV5-1|.
CASSFGQLSTDTQYF
TGCGCCAGCAGCTTTGGACAGCTTAGCACAGATACGCAGTATTTT
>TRBJ2-5|TRBV15|.
CATSWYETHQETQYF
TGTGCCACCAGCTGGTACGAGACGCACCAAGAGACCCAGTACTTC
>TRBJ1-1|TRBV6-5|TRBD1
CASSQTGGGTEAFF
TGTGCCAGCAGCCAGACAGGGGGAGGCACTGAAGCTTTCTTT
>TRBJ1-2|TRBV4-3|.
CASSQGTSYGYTF
TGCGCCAGCAGCCAGGGGACTAGCTATGGCTACACCTTC
>TRBJ1-3|TRBV6-5|TRBD1
CASKDGTGFGNTIYF
TGTGCCAGCAAGGACGGGACAGGGTTCGGAAACACCATATATTTT
>TRBJ2-3|TRBV7-9|TRBD1
CASSSYGTGTTDTQYF
TGTGCCAGCAGCTCCTATGGGACAGGGACCACAGATACGCAGTATTTT
>TRBJ1-2|TRBV2|.
CASTLGSNYGYTF
TGTGCCAGCACCTTAGGCAGTAACTATGGCTACACCTTC
>TRBJ1-2|TRBV5-1|.
CASSQDRYTNYGYTF
TGCGCCAGCAGCCAAGACAGGTATACTAACTATGGCTACACCTTC
>TRBJ1-6|TRBV11-2|TRBD1
CASSQGQEYNSPLHF
TGTGCCAGCAGCCAAGGACAGGAGTATAATTCACCCCTCCACTTT
>TRBJ2-7|TRBV6-5|TRBD1
CASSSPGQGVYEQYF
TGTGCCAGCAGTTCCCCGGGACAGGGAGTTTACGAGCAGTACTTC
>TRBJ2-4|TRBV6-5|TRBD1
CASRSGTVKNIQYF
TGTGCCAGCAGATCCGGGACAGTCAAAAACATTCAGTACTTC
>TRBJ2-5|TRBV7-7|.
CASSHLRRASGGAQETQYF
TGTGCCAGCAGCCATCTGCGGCGAGCGTCCGGAGGGGCACAAGAGACCCAGTACTTC
>TRBJ2-5|TRBV7-6|TRBD2
CASSLEGLGQETQYF
TGTGCCAGCAGCTTAGAAGGACTAGGTCAAGAGACCCAGTACTTC
>TRBJ1-4|TRBV30|.
CAWSQASRNEKLFF
TGTGCCTGGAGTCAAGCCAGTCGTAATGAAAAACTGTTTTTT
>TRBJ1-5|TRBV15|.
CATSRGLGNQPQHF
TGTGCCACCAGCAGAGGGCTCGGCAATCAGCCCCAGCATTTT
>TRBJ2-7|TRBV28|.
CASSRAGSSYEQYF
TGTGCCAGCAGCCGGGCCGGGTCCTCCTACGAGCAGTACTTC